The present T cell receptor (beta chain) was sequenced within a study of blood T cell repertoires in COVID-19. The overall study: Both acute and convalescent COVID-19 samples were obtained from the United States, Italy and Spain. Sample material is recorded as cDNA or gDNA derived from T cells, B-cell-depleted T cells, or PBMCs.

The CDR3 covers 15 residues. CDR1 is SGHTA, CDR2 FQGNSA, per germline. Trimming took 3 bases from V and 4 from J; bases not matched to a gene: 6. Per the original methods: Quantification of nucleated cells was approximated via reference gene primer amplification. TCRdb's table, derived via immunoSEQ multiplex PCR, lists solely in-frame clones and lacks some. V and J calls and clone size come straight from that table; D and trimming were deduced from the DNA. The sample shows about 320,000 clones, more than 70% of them seen only once. The chain links TRBV7-2 to TRBJ1-5, with 7 bases identical to TRBD1. This receptor was obtained from a young man who had recovered from COVID-19. Sequencing was carried out using peripheral blood. For the CDR3, the DNA is TGTGCCAGCAGCTTCGGCCGGGACAGAAATCAGCCCCAGCATTTT. It is translated as CASSFGRDRNQPQHF.